This is a list of T cell receptor beta chains from one sample in a study of T cell changes during pregnancy in multiple sclerosis. Here immunoSEQ multiplex PCR was the method, and the copy in TCRdb shows in-frame clones only, minus some. The sample contains about 62,000 clones, 85% to 95% of which appear only once. The specimen was CD8+ T cells from peripheral blood mononuclear cells, collected in the second trimester of pregnancy. Receptors were obtained from a female donor with multiple sclerosis, enrolled in a pregnancy study. Both conserved end residues are part of each CDR3. The D gene is left open where the match is weak. Not every row has a clone size; where given, it reads once, few, many or a size class.

v_call,j_call,d_call,cdr3_length,clone_size,cdr3_aa,cdr3_nt
TRBV28,TRBJ2-1,TRBD1,14,.,CASNPRDRYNEQFF,TGTGCCAGCAATCCCCGGGACAGATACAATGAGCAGTTCTTC
TRBV7-9,TRBJ2-7,.,16,once,CASSVTLATKVHEQYF,TGTGCCAGCAGCGTTACCCTAGCAACGAAGGTCCACGAGCAGTACTTC
TRBV7-8,TRBJ2-7,.,15,.,CASSSQPGLTYEQYF,TGCGCCAGCAGCTCCCAGCCGGGACTGACCTACGAGCAGTACTTC
TRBV7-9,TRBJ2-6,TRBD1,15,.,CASEGGASGANVLTF,TGTGCCAGCGAAGGGGGCGCCTCTGGGGCCAACGTCCTGACTTTC
TRBV5-1,TRBJ2-1,.,15,.,CASSLSVSSYNEQFF,TGCGCCAGCAGCCTAAGCGTTAGCTCCTACAATGAGCAGTTCTTC
TRBV7-2,TRBJ2-7,TRBD1,14,.,CASSLGTGTYEQYF,TGTGCCAGCAGCTTGGGGACAGGGACGTACGAGCAGTACTTC
TRBV19,TRBJ1-1,.,12,.,CASTPGNTEAFF,TGTGCCAGTACCCCGGGGAACACTGAAGCTTTCTTT
TRBV5-1,TRBJ2-7,.,13,.,CASSFAGNYEQYF,TGCGCCAGCAGCTTCGCAGGGAACTACGAGCAGTACTTC
TRBV19,TRBJ2-3,.,12,once,CASSMGGDTQYF,TGTGCCAGTAGTATGGGGGGAGATACGCAGTATTTT
TRBV4-1,TRBJ1-1,.,15,once,CASSQDWAPDTEAFF,TGCGCCAGCAGCCAAGATTGGGCCCCGGACACTGAAGCTTTCTTT
TRBV2,TRBJ2-1,TRBD2,13,.,CASSEFAGELQFF,TGTGCCAGCAGTGAATTTGCGGGAGAACTCCAGTTCTTC
TRBV7-2,TRBJ2-7,.,14,.,CASSLAPGELQQYF,TGTGCCAGCAGCTTAGCGCCCGGGGAGCTGCAGCAGTACTTC
TRBV9,TRBJ2-2,.,14,.,CASSVVSSDGELFF,TGTGCCAGCAGCGTAGTGTCCAGTGACGGGGAGCTGTTTTTT
TRBV7-7,TRBJ2-2,.,14,once,CASSKTVNTGELFF,TGTGCCAGCAGCAAGACAGTTAACACCGGGGAGCTGTTTTTT
TRBV4-1,TRBJ2-3,TRBD2,16,.,CASSQVSGTITDTQYF,TGCGCCAGCAGCCAAGTAAGCGGGACTATCACAGATACGCAGTATTTT
TRBV27,TRBJ1-5,.,15,once,CASSLYPAGNQPQHF,TGTGCCAGCAGTTTATACCCCGCGGGGAATCAGCCCCAGCATTTT
TRBV9,TRBJ2-3,TRBD2,15,.,CASSTEGLAGNTQYF,TGTGCCAGCAGCACTGAAGGACTAGCGGGTAATACGCAGTATTTT
TRBV19,TRBJ1-2,TRBD1,16,.,CASTLSQGEISYGYTF,TGTGCCAGCACTCTTTCCCAGGGGGAAATAAGCTATGGCTACACCTTC
TRBV7-2,TRBJ1-1,TRBD1,14,.,CASSFSGGDTEAFF,TGTGCCAGCAGCTTCTCAGGGGGTGACACTGAAGCTTTCTTT
TRBV7-9,TRBJ2-1,TRBD2,14,.,CATAGGSSYNEQFF,TGTGCCACCGCGGGGGGCAGCTCCTACAATGAGCAGTTCTTC
TRBV28,TRBJ1-1,.,14,.,CASSFEAVPIEAFF,TGTGCCAGCAGTTTTGAGGCTGTTCCCATCGAAGCTTTCTTT
TRBV6-1,TRBJ1-4,TRBD1,14,.,CASSVRTGDEKLFF,TGTGCCAGCAGTGTCCGGACAGGGGATGAAAAACTGTTTTTT
TRBV19,TRBJ1-2,.,13,.,CASSIGSYYGYTF,TGTGCCAGTAGTATAGGGAGCTACTATGGCTACACCTTC
TRBV5-6,TRBJ2-5,TRBD2,17,.,CASSLAGTSGSRGTQYF,TGTGCCAGCAGCTTGGCCGGGACTAGCGGGAGTCGAGGGACCCAGTACTTC
TRBV29-1,TRBJ1-3,.,14,once,CSVDGGTRGNTIYF,TGCAGCGTTGACGGAGGCACACGTGGAAACACCATATATTTT
TRBV19,TRBJ1-1,TRBD1,15,.,CASSPFGTADTEAFF,TGTGCCAGTAGCCCATTCGGGACAGCGGACACTGAAGCTTTCTTT
TRBV19,TRBJ1-1,.,13,.,CASIPGGNTEAFF,TGTGCCAGTATCCCCGGGGGGAACACTGAAGCTTTCTTT
TRBV6-5,TRBJ1-4,TRBD1,16,.,CASSYTPGQLNEKLFF,TGTGCCAGCAGTTACACTCCGGGACAGTTGAATGAAAAACTGTTTTTT
TRBV7-9,TRBJ2-7,TRBD1,18,.,CASSWTGSSDDYYYEQYF,TGTGCCAGCAGCTGGACAGGTTCTAGTGACGACTACTACTACGAGCAGTACTTC
TRBV7-9,TRBJ1-1,.,11,.,CALREGTEAFF,TGTGCCCTTCGGGAGGGCACTGAAGCTTTCTTT
TRBV9,TRBJ1-2,TRBD1,18,.,CASSENRDRGGLHYGYTF,TGTGCCAGCAGCGAGAACCGGGACAGGGGGGGCCTTCACTATGGCTACACCTTC
TRBV25-1,TRBJ1-2,TRBD1,16,.,CASSEYPGQGIYGYTF,TGTGCCAGCAGTGAATATCCGGGACAGGGGATCTATGGCTACACCTTC
TRBV7-8,TRBJ2-7,.,16,.,CASSLDLKQVEYEQYF,TGTGCCAGCAGCTTAGATTTGAAACAGGTTGAATACGAGCAGTACTTC
TRBV7-8,TRBJ2-7,.,15,.,CASTRLRDSSYEQYF,TGTGCCAGCACCAGACTCCGGGACTCCTCCTACGAGCAGTACTTC
TRBV7-3,TRBJ2-3,TRBD2,17,.,CASSVLAGGPPTDTQYF,TGTGCCAGCAGCGTACTAGCGGGAGGACCCCCCACAGATACGCAGTATTTT
TRBV5-4,TRBJ2-7,TRBD2,14,.,CASSAERGRYEQYF,TGTGCCAGCAGCGCCGAGCGGGGGCGCTACGAGCAGTACTTC
TRBV5-7,TRBJ2-7,TRBD1,15,.,CASSPAGTDSYEQYF,TGTGCCAGCAGCCCGGCCGGGACAGACTCCTACGAGCAGTACTTC
TRBV11-1,TRBJ2-7,TRBD1,15,.,CASSYGQASSYEQYF,TGTGCCAGCAGTTACGGACAGGCGAGCTCCTACGAGCAGTACTTC
TRBV10-3,TRBJ2-7,TRBD1,18,once,CAISGRDRAEGGSYEQYF,TGTGCCATCAGTGGAAGGGACAGGGCCGAGGGCGGCTCCTACGAGCAGTACTTC
TRBV27,TRBJ2-7,TRBD2,12,.,CASRGGSYEQYF,TGTGCCAGCAGGGGGGGGTCCTACGAGCAGTACTTC
TRBV6-5,TRBJ1-2,.,15,.,CASSYSARDGYGYTF,TGTGCCAGCAGTTACTCGGCCAGGGATGGCTATGGCTACACCTTC
TRBV5-4,TRBJ2-7,.,13,.,CASSLEVSDEQYF,TGTGCCAGCAGCTTGGAGGTTAGCGACGAGCAGTACTTC
TRBV28,TRBJ1-2,TRBD1,15,.,CASTIPTGAFYGYTF,TGTGCCAGCACCATCCCGACAGGGGCATTCTATGGCTACACCTTC
TRBV15,TRBJ2-2,.,15,.,CATSRGDTFTGELFF,TGTGCCACCAGCAGAGGGGACACTTTTACCGGGGAGCTGTTTTTT
TRBV19,TRBJ2-3,TRBD1,15,.,CASSSGTGATDTQYF,TGTGCCAGTTCCTCCGGGACAGGGGCCACAGATACGCAGTATTTT
TRBV7-8,TRBJ2-7,.,14,.,CASSLAAGAVEQYF,TGTGCCAGCAGCTTAGCGGCGGGGGCCGTCGAGCAGTACTTC
TRBV27,TRBJ2-1,.,15,.,CASSSTGSSYNEQFF,TGTGCCAGCAGTTCTACGGGAAGCTCCTACAATGAGCAGTTCTTC
TRBV5-5,TRBJ2-3,.,14,.,CASSWGAGTDTQYF,TGTGCCAGCAGCTGGGGAGCAGGCACAGATACGCAGTATTTT
TRBV18,TRBJ1-5,.,15,.,CASSPPGGHNQPQHF,TGTGCCAGCTCACCACCAGGCGGACACAATCAGCCCCAGCATTTT
TRBV30,TRBJ2-3,.,16,.,CAWRRGSPLGPDTQYF,TGTGCCTGGAGGAGGGGGAGTCCCTTAGGCCCCGATACGCAGTATTTT
TRBV2,TRBJ2-7,.,16,.,CASSEKVFGRSYEQYF,TGTGCCAGCAGTGAAAAGGTTTTCGGCAGGTCCTACGAGCAGTACTTC
TRBV5-1,TRBJ2-1,.,22,.,CASSYLIRDRVDSGRSYNEQFF,TGCGCCAGCAGTTATCTTATCCGGGACAGGGTTGACAGCGGGAGATCTTACAATGAGCAGTTCTTC
TRBV29-1,TRBJ2-1,TRBD2,13,.,CSVLAGGYNEQFF,TGCAGCGTCCTAGCGGGAGGCTACAATGAGCAGTTCTTC
TRBV9,TRBJ2-7,.,14,few,CASSSRDGAYEQYF,TGTGCCAGCAGCTCTAGAGACGGTGCCTACGAGCAGTACTTC
TRBV5-1,TRBJ2-2,.,17,.,CASSLEPGYTNTGELFF,TGCGCCAGCAGCTTGGAGCCGGGATACACGAACACCGGGGAGCTGTTTTTT